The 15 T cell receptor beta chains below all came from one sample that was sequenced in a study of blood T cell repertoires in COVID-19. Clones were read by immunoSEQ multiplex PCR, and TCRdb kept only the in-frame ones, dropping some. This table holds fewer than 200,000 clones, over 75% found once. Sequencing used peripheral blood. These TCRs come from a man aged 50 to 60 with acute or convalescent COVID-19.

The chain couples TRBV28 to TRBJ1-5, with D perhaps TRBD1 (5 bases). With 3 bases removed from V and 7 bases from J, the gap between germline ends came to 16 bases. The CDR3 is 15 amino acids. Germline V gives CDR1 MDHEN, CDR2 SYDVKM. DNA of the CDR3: TGTGCCAGCAGTTTCCTATTTACGGGGGGACAGCCCCAGCATTTT. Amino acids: CASSFLFTGGQPQHF.

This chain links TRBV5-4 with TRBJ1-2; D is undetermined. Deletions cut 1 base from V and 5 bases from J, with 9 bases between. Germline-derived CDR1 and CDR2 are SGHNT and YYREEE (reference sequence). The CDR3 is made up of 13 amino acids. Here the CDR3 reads CASSLPGKYGYTF. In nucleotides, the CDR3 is TGTGCCAGCAGCTTGCCGGGGAAATATGGCTACACCTTC.

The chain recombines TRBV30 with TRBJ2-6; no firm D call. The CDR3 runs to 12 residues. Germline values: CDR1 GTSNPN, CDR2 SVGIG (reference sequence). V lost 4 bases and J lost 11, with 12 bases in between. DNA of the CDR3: TGTGCCTGGATGGGCCCCGTAGACGTCCTGACTTTC. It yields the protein CAWMGPVDVLTF.

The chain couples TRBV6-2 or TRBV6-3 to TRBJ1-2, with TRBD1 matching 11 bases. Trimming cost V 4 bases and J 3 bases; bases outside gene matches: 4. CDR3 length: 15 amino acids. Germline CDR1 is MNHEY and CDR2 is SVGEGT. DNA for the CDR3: TGTGCCAGCAGTTGGACAGGGGGCCAATACTATGGCTACACCTTC. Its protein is CASSWTGGQYYGYTF.

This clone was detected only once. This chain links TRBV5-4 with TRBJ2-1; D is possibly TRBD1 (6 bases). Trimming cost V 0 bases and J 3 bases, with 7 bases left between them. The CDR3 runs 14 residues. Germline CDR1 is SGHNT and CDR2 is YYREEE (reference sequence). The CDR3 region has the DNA TGTGCCAGCAGCTTGGAGGACAGCTACAATGAGCAGTTCTTC. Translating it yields CASSLEDSYNEQFF.

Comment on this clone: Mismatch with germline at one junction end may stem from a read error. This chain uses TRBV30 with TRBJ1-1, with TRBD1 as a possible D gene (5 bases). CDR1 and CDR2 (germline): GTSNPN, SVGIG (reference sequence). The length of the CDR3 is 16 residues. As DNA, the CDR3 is TGTGCCTGGAGTGTCTCGCTGGGGCCCTGGGGCACTGAAACTTTCTTT. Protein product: CAWSVSLGPWGTETFF.

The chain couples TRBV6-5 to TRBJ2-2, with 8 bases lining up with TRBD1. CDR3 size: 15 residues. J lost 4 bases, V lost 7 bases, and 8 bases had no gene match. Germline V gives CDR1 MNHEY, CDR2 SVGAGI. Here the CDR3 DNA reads TGTGCCAGCAATCCGACAGGGGCGGTCACCGGGGAGCTGTTTTTT. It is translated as CASNPTGAVTGELFF.

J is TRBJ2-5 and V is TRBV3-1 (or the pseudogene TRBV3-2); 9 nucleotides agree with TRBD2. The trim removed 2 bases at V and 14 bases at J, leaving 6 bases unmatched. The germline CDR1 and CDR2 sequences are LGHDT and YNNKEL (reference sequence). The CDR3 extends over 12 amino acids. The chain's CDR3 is CASSQPPGLAYF. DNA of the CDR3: TGTGCCAGCAGCCAACCCCCGGGACTAGCTTACTTC.

The CDR3 loop is CASSYALTPAGSSTDTQYF. CDR3 sequence (DNA): TGTGCCAGCAGCTACGCGCTAACCCCCGCAGGGTCTAGCACAGATACGCAGTATTTT. The chain carries TRBV5-8 and TRBJ2-3; TRBD1 is a possible D gene (5 bases). Germline V gives CDR1 SGHTS, CDR2 YDEGEE. The V and J ends lost 3 bases and 0 bases respectively, with 23 bases between them. The CDR3 has 19 amino acids.

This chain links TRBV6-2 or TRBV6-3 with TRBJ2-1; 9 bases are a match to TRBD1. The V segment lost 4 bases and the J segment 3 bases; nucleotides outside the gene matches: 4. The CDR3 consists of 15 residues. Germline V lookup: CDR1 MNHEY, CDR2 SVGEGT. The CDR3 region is CASSSGQGFYNEQFF. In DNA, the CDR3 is TGTGCCAGCAGTTCCGGACAGGGGTTCTACAATGAGCAGTTCTTC.

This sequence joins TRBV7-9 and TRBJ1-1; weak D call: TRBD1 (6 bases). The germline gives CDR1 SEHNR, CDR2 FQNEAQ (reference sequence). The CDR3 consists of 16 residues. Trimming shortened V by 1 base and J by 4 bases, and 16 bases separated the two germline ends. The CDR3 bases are TGTGCCAGCAGCTTAGGTGACGGGGGGCGTATCACTGAAGCTTTCTTT. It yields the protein CASSLGDGGRITEAFF.

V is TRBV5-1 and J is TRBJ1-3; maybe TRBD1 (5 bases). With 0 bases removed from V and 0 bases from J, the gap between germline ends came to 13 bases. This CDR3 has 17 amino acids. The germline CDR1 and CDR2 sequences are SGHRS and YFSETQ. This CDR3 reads CASSLAPGRDSGNTIYF. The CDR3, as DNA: TGCGCCAGCAGCTTGGCACCCGGCAGGGACTCTGGAAACACCATATATTTT. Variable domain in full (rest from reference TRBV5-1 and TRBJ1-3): KAGVTQTPRYLIKTRGQQVTLSCSPISGHRSVSWYQQTPGQGLQFLFEYFSETQRNKGNFPGRFSGRQFSNSRSEMNVSTLELGDSALYLCASSLAPGRDSGNTIYFGEGSWLTVV.

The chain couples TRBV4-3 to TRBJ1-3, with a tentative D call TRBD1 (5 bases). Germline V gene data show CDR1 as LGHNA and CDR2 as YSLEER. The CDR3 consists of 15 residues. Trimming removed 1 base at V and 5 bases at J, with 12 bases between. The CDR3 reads CASSQAAGVRNTIYF. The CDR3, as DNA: TGCGCCAGCAGCCAAGCTGCGGGGGTCAGAAACACCATATATTTT.

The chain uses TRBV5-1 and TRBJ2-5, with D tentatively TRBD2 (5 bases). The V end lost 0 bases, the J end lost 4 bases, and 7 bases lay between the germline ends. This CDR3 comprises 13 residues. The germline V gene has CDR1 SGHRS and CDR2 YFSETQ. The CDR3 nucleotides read TGCGCCAGCAGCTTGGCTAGCCGAGAGACCCAGTACTTC. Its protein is CASSLASRETQYF.

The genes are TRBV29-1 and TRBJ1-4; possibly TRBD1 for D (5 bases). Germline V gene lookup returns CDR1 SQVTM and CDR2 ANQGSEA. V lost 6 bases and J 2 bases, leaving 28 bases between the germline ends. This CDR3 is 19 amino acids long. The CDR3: CSVSRFIAGTGQTNEKLFF. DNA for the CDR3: TGCAGCGTCAGCAGGTTTATCGCGGGGACGGGGCAGACTAATGAAAAACTGTTTTTT.